What follows is one T cell receptor (beta chain) and its context. Its antigen has not been determined. Base qualities are not at hand, and no much larger clone is one base apart. This specimen belongs to a study of blood T cell repertoires in COVID-19 (dated by TCRdb to the early 2020s). General notes on the study: Collaborator samples came from the United States, Italy and Spain and covered acute and convalescent phases of COVID-19. The repertoires were made available in a free public database intended to serve as a resource for research on the immune response to SARS-CoV-2. Where available, HLA class I and class II types were taken from metadata supplied by the sample provider and were not determined by assay-based typing. Nearly every sample came with metadata listing a de-identified subject ID, COVID-19 status, age in years and sex. The samples were drawn from the first 160 participants of the ongoing ImmuneRACE study and from some 1,300 subjects provided by 6 global collaborators. The prospective study material was composed of cDNA or gDNA derived from T cells, B-cell-depleted T cells, or PBMCs. Deeply sampled blood TCRbeta repertoires from subjects exposed to, actively infected with, or recovered from COVID-19 were included in the dataset. What the work shows at the level of the full study, not this receptor alone: Clinical and demographic metadata were provided uncurated, with the amount varying by source and participant.

TCRbeta CDR3 regions were amplified from genomic DNA using the immunoSEQ Assay, a bias-controlled multiplex PCR. The study's processing was this. Nucleated cell counts per sample were estimated from amplification of reference gene primers within the assay. To quantify the absolute abundance of each unique TCRbeta CDR3 rearrangement, sequence reads were collapsed and filtered. Productive Simpson clonality was computed per sample as the square root of Simpson's diversity index over productive rearrangements. The immuneACCESS repertoire file appears here via TCRdb, limited to in-frame rearrangements. These files lack a portion of the clones; in checked studies, under half of the deficit traces to unresolved V genes, and the cause of the others is not known. That table supplies the V and J calls and clone size; D and trimming were determined from the DNA. The sample data list 200,000 to 300,000 clones, and around nine tenths of these were observed just once. The top ten clones comprise about 0.8% of the sample.

One collaborating source in Seattle enrolled patients during active infection and followed them longitudinally through the course of disease. Each collaborating institution followed its own protocols to collect whole blood in K2EDTA tubes. Collaborator samples were shipped for TCRbeta analysis as frozen whole blood, isolated PBMCs, or DNA extracted from either sample type. The TCR was taken from a young man with COVID-19, enrolled during active disease. What was sequenced was peripheral blood.

Here is the DNA: TGTGCCAGTAGTATAGTGGAACAGTCAGCTGGCTACACCTTC. It specifies CASSIVEQSAGYTF. Rearrangement joined TRBV19 to TRBJ1-2, with no confident D gene call. CDR1 and CDR2 are drawn from the germline V gene (reference sequence): LNHDA, SQIVND. Trimming at the junction amounts to 1 base on V and 7 bases on J, and the germline ends lie 13 bases apart. The CDR3 contains 14 residues, cysteine and phenylalanine counted. Only the CDR3 region is kept as DNA, spanning 42 bases read in frame from base 1.